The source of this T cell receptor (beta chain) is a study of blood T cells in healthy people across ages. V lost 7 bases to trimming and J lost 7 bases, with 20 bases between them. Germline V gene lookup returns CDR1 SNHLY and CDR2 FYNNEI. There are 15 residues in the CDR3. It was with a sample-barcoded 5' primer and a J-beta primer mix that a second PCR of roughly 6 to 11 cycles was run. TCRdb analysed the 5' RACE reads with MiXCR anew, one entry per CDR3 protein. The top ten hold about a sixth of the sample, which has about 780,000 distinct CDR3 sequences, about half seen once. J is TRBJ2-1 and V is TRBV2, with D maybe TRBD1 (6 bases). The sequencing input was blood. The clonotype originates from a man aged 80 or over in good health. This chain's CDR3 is CASNREQGRGNEQFF. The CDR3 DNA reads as TGTGCCAGCAACAGAGAACAGGGAAGGGGAAATGAGCAGTTCTTC.